The 18 T cell receptor beta chains given below trace back to one sample, sequenced in a study of blood T cell repertoires in COVID-19. The protocol was immunoSEQ multiplex PCR, while the TCRdb copy is restricted to in-frame clones and leaves out a portion. This table holds 65,000 to 70,000 clones, about 86% found once. The specimen sequenced was peripheral blood. All receptors derive from a woman aged 55 to 70 with acute or convalescent COVID-19.

The chain uses TRBV7-9 and TRBJ1-4, with 11 bases fitting TRBD1. CDR1 and CDR2 from the germline V gene are SEHNR and FQNEAQ (reference sequence). The CDR3 has 16 amino acids. J was trimmed by 10 bases and V by 5 bases; bases with no gene match: 12. For the CDR3, the DNA is TGTGCCAGCAGCCCTCGGACAGGGGGCGAACGAGCAAAACTGTTTTTT. It translates to CASSPRTGGERAKLFF.

This clone was seen a single time. The chain uses TRBV5-5 and TRBJ1-2; D is possibly TRBD1 (5 bases). This CDR3 region has 13 residues. V gave up 3 bases and J gave up 8 bases, with 14 bases separating them. Germline V gene sequence: CDR1 SGHKS, CDR2 YYEKEE (reference sequence). CDR3 region: CASSSGGGLGYTF. The CDR3 nucleotides are TGTGCCAGCAGCTCCGGCGGGGGATTAGGCTACACCTTC.

The V call is TRBV30, the J call TRBJ2-5; unclear D gene. Germline loops: CDR1 GTSNPN, CDR2 SVGIG (reference sequence). V lost 3 bases and J 1 base, leaving 9 bases between the germline ends. This CDR3 is built from 13 residues. Written as DNA, the CDR3 is TGTGCCTGGAGGGTGACACCCCAAGAGACCCAGTACTTC. Translated: CAWRVTPQETQYF.

This clone was detected only once. The chain joins TRBV20-1 to TRBJ2-1, with 9 nucleotides matching TRBD2. The germline V gene encodes CDR1 DFQATT and CDR2 SNEGSKA (reference sequence). The length of the CDR3 is 15 residues. After removal of 3 bases from V and 2 bases from J, the junction contained 5 bases not matched to a gene. The CDR3 DNA is TGCAGTGCTAGTAACCCTAGCGGGACCTACAATGAGCAGTTCTTC. Translation: CSASNPSGTYNEQFF.

This chain connects TRBV6-5 to TRBJ1-6, with unresolved D. The CDR3 is 16 amino acids. V was clipped by 0 bases and J by 10 bases, with 16 bases between them. Germline V gene lookup returns CDR1 MNHEY and CDR2 SVGAGI. As DNA, the CDR3 is TGTGCCAGCAGTTACTCGATTCGGAGCGGGAAATCACCCCTCCACTTT. Protein product: CASSYSIRSGKSPLHF.

The rearrangement joins TRBV5-1 to TRBJ1-5; no clear D. Trimming pared 5 bases from V and 0 bases from J, leaving 12 bases between. In germline, CDR1 is SGHRS, CDR2 YFSETQ. The CDR3 contains 15 residues. CDR3 nucleotides: TGCGCCAGCAGTCCGGAGAATTATAGCAATCAGCCCCAGCATTTT. It is translated as CASSPENYSNQPQHF.

This chain uses TRBV19 with TRBJ2-7, with TRBD1 matching over 12 bases. Germline V gene lookup returns CDR1 LNHDA and CDR2 SQIVND (reference sequence). V dropped 7 bases and J dropped 5; count of bases not matched to a gene: 6. The CDR3 runs to 14 residues. The CDR3 loop is CASMPGQGANEQYF. In DNA form, the CDR3 reads TGTGCCAGTATGCCGGGACAGGGGGCTAACGAGCAGTACTTC.

The chain joins TRBV18 to TRBJ2-7; weak D call: TRBD2 (6 bases). Germline V gives CDR1 KGHSH, CDR2 LQKENI. The length of the CDR3 is 20 residues. Trimming removed 3 bases at V and 3 bases at J, with 30 bases between. This CDR3 reads CASSPTAGSKLAGPHYEQYF. Written as DNA, the CDR3 is TGTGCCAGCTCACCCACAGCCGGGTCCAAGCTGGCGGGGCCCCACTACGAGCAGTACTTC.

V gene TRBV11-3 combines with J gene TRBJ2-7; D unclear. CDR1 SGHNT and CDR2 YENEEA come from the germline V gene. V lost 0 bases to trimming and J lost 6 bases, with 9 bases between them. The CDR3 length is 13 residues. DNA for the CDR3: TGTGCCAGCAGCTTAGAAAGCGTCTCCGAGCAGTACTTC. Its translation is CASSLESVSEQYF.

The chain couples TRBV6-5 to TRBJ2-7, with a weak D call TRBD2 (5 bases). This CDR3 is built from 14 residues. CDR1 is MNHEY and CDR2 is SVGAGI in the germline V gene. The ends were cut back, 2 bases at V and 3 bases at J, with 11 bases in the middle. CDR3 bases: TGTGCCAGCAGTTACACGGGAATGATCTACGAGCAGTACTTC. This sequence encodes CASSYTGMIYEQYF.

The gene calls are TRBV5-4 and TRBJ2-1; possible D gene TRBD2, 5 bases. Looked up from germline, CDR1 is SGHNT and CDR2 is YYREEE (reference sequence). The CDR3 runs to 15 residues. The V end was cut by 4 bases, the J end by 5 bases, with 16 bases between. The CDR3 here is CASSRGGRPNNEQFF. The CDR3 DNA is TGTGCCAGCAGCCGGGGTGGGAGACCGAACAATGAGCAGTTCTTC. The whole variable domain, filled in from reference TRBV5-4 and TRBJ2-1, reads ETGVTQSPTHLIKTRGQQVTLRCSSQSGHNTVSWYQQALGQGPQFIFQYYREEENGRGNFPPRFSGLQFPNYSSELNVNALELDDSALYLCASSRGGRPNNEQFFGPGTRLTVL.

This sequence joins TRBV6-5 and TRBJ2-1; tentative D call: TRBD2 (6 bases). There are 14 residues in the CDR3. Germline V gene lookup returns CDR1 MNHEY and CDR2 SVGAGI. Trimming left V 4 bases short and J 3 bases short, with 10 bases between. For the CDR3, the DNA is TGTGCCAGCAGTTCGGGACTGGACTACAATGAGCAGTTCTTC. Its translation: CASSSGLDYNEQFF.

The chain recombines TRBV2 with TRBJ1-1; 9 nucleotides match TRBD1. The germline V gene has CDR1 SNHLY and CDR2 FYNNEI. V trimming: 6 bases; J trimming: 5 bases; junction bases outside the gene matches: 7. The CDR3 length is 14 residues. CDR3 DNA sequence: TGTGCCAGCAGAACCGGGACAGGGAGGACTGAAGCTTTCTTT. The encoded protein is CASRTGTGRTEAFF.

The chain uses TRBV3-1 (or the pseudogene TRBV3-2) and TRBJ2-7; the D gene is possibly TRBD2 (5 bases). V lost 2 bases to trimming and J lost 4 bases, with 12 bases between them. The CDR3 runs to 14 residues. CDR1 and CDR2 from the germline V gene are LGHDT and YNNKEL (reference sequence). This chain's CDR3 is CASSQNGLDYEQYF. In nucleotides, the CDR3 is TGTGCCAGCAGCCAAAACGGACTTGATTACGAGCAGTACTTC.

This clone was observed a handful of times. The gene calls are TRBV7-3 and TRBJ2-3; 13 bases map to TRBD2. V shed 1 base and J 0 bases; nucleotides not matched to a gene: 16. This CDR3 is built from 22 residues. Germline assignment: CDR1 SGHTA and CDR2 FQGTGA. The CDR3 nucleotides read TGTGCCAGCAGCTTAAAAGCGACTAGCGGGAGGCAACTATTCTCTAGCACAGATACGCAGTATTTT. It codes for CASSLKATSGRQLFSSTDTQYF.

V gene TRBV7-2 combines with J gene TRBJ1-4; tentative D call: TRBD1 (5 bases). V gave up 5 bases and J gave up 8 bases, with 12 bases separating them. This CDR3 region has 13 residues. Germline CDR1 is SGHTA and CDR2 is FQGNSA. CDR3 sequence: CASSRGAGEKLFF. Here the CDR3 DNA reads TGTGCCAGCAGCAGGGGAGCGGGGGAAAAACTGTTTTTT.

This clone was seen a single time. The CDR3 protein is CASKGPAGTYNEQFF. Written as DNA, the CDR3 is TGTGCCAGCAAAGGTCCAGCGGGGACATACAATGAGCAGTTCTTC. V usage is TRBV6-5 and J usage is TRBJ2-1, with D perhaps TRBD2 (7 bases). Germline assignment: CDR1 MNHEY and CDR2 SVGAGI. The CDR3 totals 15 residues. Trimming removed 7 bases at V and 4 bases at J, with 17 bases between.

The chain employs TRBV5-1 and TRBJ1-2, with a possible D match to TRBD1 (5 bases). The germline V gene encodes CDR1 SGHRS and CDR2 YFSETQ. The CDR3 consists of 14 residues. Trimming pared 4 bases from V and 4 bases from J, leaving 14 bases between. In DNA form, the CDR3 reads TGCGCCAGCAGCCTTACGACAGAGGCCTATGGCTACACCTTC. Translating gives CASSLTTEAYGYTF.